The present T cell receptor (beta chain) was sequenced within a study of CD8 T cells in Susac syndrome. The V gene's germline CDR1 is KGHDR and CDR2 SFDVKD. CDR3 length: 14 residues. Trimming shortened V by 9 bases and J by 0 bases, and 11 bases separated the two germline ends. Random hexamers were used to reverse transcribe an amount of roughly 0.5 to 1 ug RNA. TCRdb processed the immunoSEQ multiplex PCR reads anew with MiXCR; each CDR3 protein has one entry. Among roughly 150,000 distinct CDR3 sequences listed, just over 90% were seen once. The individuals used as controls were healthy donors who had been matched for both age and sex.

The source material was CD4+ T cells from PBMCs. The chain is built from TRBV24-1 and TRBJ2-1; D may be TRBD2 (6 bases). This receptor was identified in a human donor in good health. The CDR3 loop reads CATPRRGSYNEQFF. The CDR3 DNA sequence: TGTGCCACCCCGCGGAGGGGCTCCTACAATGAGCAGTTCTTC.